The clone carrying this T cell receptor (beta chain) has a single count. Its antigen remains unidentified. The treatment was: some 19 received Ad26.COV2.S at low or high dose, single or two shots; several received placebo; per-sample allocation not given. Material that was analyzed had been drawn on day 63 after the first vaccine or placebo injection. The sample originates from a study of Ad26.COV2.S vaccination and SARS-CoV-2 variants. Overall study findings and caveats: Vaccine recipients showed a spike-specific TCR breadth that was higher than in placebo recipients. The breadth of spike-specific CD8+ and CD4+ T cell responses after vaccination was reportedly substantial. Possible underestimation of total T cell responses by the TCR breadth and depth analyses was noted.

The protocol was immunoSEQ multiplex PCR, while the TCRdb copy is restricted to in-frame clones and leaves out a portion. The sample has 500,000 or so clones; 75% to 90% are singletons. Germline lookup yields CDR1 LGHDT and CDR2 YNNKEL (reference sequence). V shed 3 bases and J 4 bases; nucleotides not matched to a gene: 11. The CDR3 consists of 16 residues. This clonotype was obtained from a person aged 18-65 years who received the Ad26.COV2.S COVID-19 vaccine or a placebo. The V gene is TRBV3-1 (or the pseudogene TRBV3-2), the J gene TRBJ2-5; 7 bases fit TRBD2. Sequenced here: peripheral blood, sampled in a trial of Ad26.COV2.S vaccine versus placebo. The DNA for the CDR3 is TGTGCCAGCAGCCACCTACCGGGAGGACGGGGAGAGACCCAGTACTTC. Amino acid sequence: CASSHLPGGRGETQYF.